The clone carrying this T cell receptor beta chain is labeled medium-sized based on frequency. The target antigen is unknown. The sample has other DNA sequences that encode this CDR3 too. Germline V lookup: CDR1 LGHNA, CDR2 YNFKEQ. This CDR3 comprises 12 residues. With 0 bases removed from V and 4 bases from J, the gap between germline ends came to 3 bases. This sample was taken from a study of cytomegalovirus exposure and HLA in healthy donors. Study-wide results and limits: The authors listed around 150 TCR beta chains as cytomegalovirus-associated. It was assumed in the presence/absence analyses that sequencing depth was roughly uniform across donors. Later on, an analysis showed TCR association rates differing by HLA locus, with DRB1 the most and HLA-C the fewest. Earlier findings revealed that most TCR beta V segments proved productive either about 87% or about 30% of the time.

In the PCR, 60 Vbeta and 13 Jbeta primers were used. Method: immunoSEQ multiplex PCR; TCRdb's copy keeps in-frame clones and lacks some. The sample spans roughly 100,000 clones; the ten largest clones claim 0.59%. This clonotype originated in a man aged 45 to 65 in good health and CMV-seronegative. The specimen was PBMCs. The chain combines TRBV4-2 with TRBJ1-2; D is undetermined. CDR3 nucleotide sequence: TGTGCCAGCAGCCAAGACAGCTATGGCTACACCTTC. This translates into CASSQDSYGYTF.